These T cell receptor beta chains were read from a single sample in a study of blood T cell repertoires in COVID-19. Method: immunoSEQ multiplex PCR; TCRdb's copy keeps in-frame clones and lacks some. Found here are 230,000 or so clones, roughly 80% of them singletons; the top ten hold around 5.4%. The specimen sequenced was peripheral blood. Receptors originate from a human donor in a cohort sampled during active COVID-19. Each CDR3 is given with its conserved first and last residue. A D gene is named only where the DNA matches it firmly. Size values are once, few and many counts, or a class for expanded clones, and some rows have none.

-	15	-	TRBV9	TRBJ2-7	TGTGCCAGCAGCGCACCGACAGGCGCCTCCTACGAGCAGTACTTC	CASSAPTGASYEQYF
TRBD1	15	-	TRBV7-2	TRBJ1-5	TGTGCCAGCAGTAACGACAGGGGGCGGAGGCAGCCCCAGCATTTT	CASSNDRGRRQPQHF
-	16	-	TRBV24-1	TRBJ1-5	TGTGCCACCAGTGGAGGAGGCCTCCGAGGCGGTCAGCCCCAGCATTTT	CATSGGGLRGGQPQHF
-	16	many	TRBV10-3	TRBJ1-6	TGTGCCATCAGTGAGTCGGGGGCAGACTATAATTCACCCCTCCACTTT	CAISESGADYNSPLHF
-	18	-	TRBV4-1	TRBJ2-3	TGCGCCAGCAGCCAATCGTCCCTTTATCCCTCTAGCACAGATACGCAGTATTTT	CASSQSSLYPSSTDTQYF
-	14	-	TRBV5-6	TRBJ1-5	TGTGCCAGCAGCTCGCAGGGTTTCAATCAGCCCCAGCATTTT	CASSSQGFNQPQHF
TRBD2	15	-	TRBV6-4	TRBJ2-3	TGTGCCAGCAGTCAGACTAGCGGGGGAGCAGATACGCAGTATTTT	CASSQTSGGADTQYF
-	14	-	TRBV6-4	TRBJ2-3	TGTGCCAGCAGTGTTCTAGCTAGCACAGATACGCAGTATTTT	CASSVLASTDTQYF
TRBD1	14	-	TRBV19	TRBJ2-5	TGTGCCAGTAGTCCCGGGACAGGGGGGGGGACCCAGTACTTC	CASSPGTGGGTQYF
TRBD1	13	-	TRBV29-1	TRBJ1-1	TGCAGCGTTGGGGGACAGGTGACCACTGAAGCTTTCTTT	CSVGGQVTTEAFF
-	16	-	TRBV28	TRBJ1-3	TGTGCCAGCAGCCTATACGGGGGTTATTCTGGAAACACCATATATTTT	CASSLYGGYSGNTIYF
-	13	-	TRBV7-2	TRBJ1-2	TGTGCCAGCAGCCCGATGGGGGGCTATGGCTACACCTTC	CASSPMGGYGYTF
-	15	-	TRBV7-2	TRBJ1-2	TGTGCCAGCAGCTCGTTTTTAACAGGGTCACAGGGCTACACCTTC	CASSSFLTGSQGYTF
-	15	-	TRBV11-3	TRBJ2-7	TGTGCCAGCAGCTTTTACGGACTAGGGGGGTACGAGCAGTACTTC	CASSFYGLGGYEQYF
-	13	-	TRBV7-2	TRBJ2-7	TGTGCCAGCAGCCGCACTAGTCTCTACGAGCAGTACTTC	CASSRTSLYEQYF
-	14	-	TRBV4-1	TRBJ1-2	TGCGCCAGCAGCCAACTTCAGTTTACCTATGGCTACACCTTC	CASSQLQFTYGYTF
-	13	-	TRBV28	TRBJ2-7	TGTGCCAGCAGCCCTCCAAAGCGCCACGAGCAGTACTTC	CASSPPKRHEQYF
TRBD1	14	-	TRBV9	TRBJ2-7	TGTGCCAGCGGATCGCAGGGGGCGTACTACGAGCAGTACTTC	CASGSQGAYYEQYF
TRBD1	14	-	TRBV2	TRBJ1-1	TGTGCCAGCAGTAGGGGACAGGGCTGGGCTGAAGCTTTCTTT	CASSRGQGWAEAFF
TRBD1	12	-	TRBV28	TRBJ1-2	TGTGCCAGCAGTCGGACAGGTTATGGCTACACCTTC	CASSRTGYGYTF
-	16	-	TRBV7-8	TRBJ1-2	TGTGCCAGCAGCCGAGTTCGACAGAAAGGATCTGATGGCTACACCTTC	CASSRVRQKGSDGYTF
TRBD2	14	-	TRBV18	TRBJ2-7	TGTGCCAGCTCCCCCCGGGAGGGGGCCTACGAGCAGTACTTC	CASSPREGAYEQYF
TRBD2	17	once	TRBV4-3	TRBJ2-4	TGCGCCAGCAGCCAATCACTAGCGGGAGGGCCTCAGAACATTCAGTACTTC	CASSQSLAGGPQNIQYF
TRBD2	18	once	TRBV4-3	TRBJ2-3	TGCGCCAGCAGCCTCGGACTAGCGAGAAGAACTAGCACAGATACGCAGTATTTT	CASSLGLARRTSTDTQYF
TRBD1	14	-	TRBV5-1	TRBJ1-1	TGCGCCAGCAGCCCACAGGGGGGGAACACTGAAGCTTTCTTT	CASSPQGGNTEAFF
TRBD2	16	-	TRBV5-1	TRBJ2-1	TGCGCCAGCAGCTTTACCGGGACTAGCGGGAGTAGTGAGCAGTTCTTC	CASSFTGTSGSSEQFF
TRBD2	15	-	TRBV11-2	TRBJ2-7	TGTGCCAGCAGCTTGCATCTAGCGGGAGCTCGCGAGCAGTACTTC	CASSLHLAGAREQYF